This T cell receptor beta chain is drawn from a study of T cell repertoires in cytomegalovirus infection. Study at large: Public signatures in TCR beta pointed to CMV infection and matching HLA type. Study-wide results and limits: CMV-specific TCR beta clonotypes restricted by HLA-C dominated the ex vivo response. Identification of carriers of CMV plus the relevant HLA was achieved through cumulative public TCR beta family frequency.

This clonotype was picked up a small number of times. What it binds is not known. TCRdb itself ran the reads through MiXCR, one entry per CDR3 protein. This table holds 290,000 or so distinct CDR3 sequences, around 10% found once. In germline, CDR1 is MDHEN, CDR2 SYDVKM. This CDR3 spans 15 amino acids. Between the trimmed V and J ends, which lost 3 bases and 1 base, there was a span of 12 bases. The sequence was collected from a human donor in good health (CMV status not recorded). Some clones in this sample may be carry-over from other donors' samples. This chain connects TRBV28 to TRBJ1-1, with D possibly matching TRBD1 (5 bases). Sequencing was done on a sample of PBMCs. The DNA of the CDR3 is TGTGCCAGCAGTTTTTTTGGGACGGGGAACACTGAAGCTTTCTTT. Its protein is CASSFFGTGNTEAFF. The whole variable domain, remainder taken from reference TRBV28 and TRBJ1-1, is DVKVTQSSRYLVKRTGEKVFLECVQDMDHENMFWYRQDPGLGLRLIYFSYDVKMKEKGDIPEGYSVSREKKERFSLILESASTNQTSMYLCASSFFGTGNTEAFFGQGTRLTVV.